The rows below give T cell receptor beta chains drawn from one sample of a study of cytomegalovirus exposure and HLA in healthy donors. Profiling relied on immunoSEQ multiplex PCR, and the TCRdb table lists in-frame clones only, not all of them. This sample has 110,000 to 150,000 clones, with roughly 71% found just once. Sequencing used PBMCs. These receptors originate from a young man in good health and CMV-seronegative. Both conserved end residues are part of each CDR3. The D gene is left open where the match is weak. Clone size appears in some rows only: once, few, many, or a class for an expanded clone.

v_call: TRBV9
j_call: TRBJ2-7
clone_size: -
d_call: TRBD1
cdr3_aa: CASSSTGTGSDEQYF
cdr3_nt: TGTGCCAGCAGTTCTACCGGGACAGGGTCCGACGAGCAGTACTTC

v_call: TRBV7-6
j_call: TRBJ2-1
clone_size: -
d_call: TRBD1
cdr3_aa: CDIFRGLPHYEQFF
cdr3_nt: TGTGACATATTTAGGGGGCTACCTCACTACGAGCAGTTCTTC

v_call: TRBV19
j_call: TRBJ1-2
clone_size: -
d_call: TRBD1
cdr3_aa: CASGPLPGQGVYGYTF
cdr3_nt: TGTGCCAGTGGCCCTCTCCCGGGACAGGGGGTCTATGGCTACACCTTC

v_call: TRBV4-2
j_call: TRBJ1-5
clone_size: -
d_call: TRBD1
cdr3_aa: CASSPRPGTGTNQPQHF
cdr3_nt: TGTGCCAGCAGCCCACGACCCGGGACAGGCACTAATCAGCCCCAGCATTTT

v_call: TRBV5-6
j_call: TRBJ2-1
clone_size: -
d_call: -
cdr3_aa: CASLDNSYNEQFF
cdr3_nt: TGTGCCAGCTTGGACAACTCCTACAATGAGCAGTTCTTC

v_call: TRBV25-1
j_call: TRBJ1-1
clone_size: -
d_call: -
cdr3_aa: CASSEPQGNTEAFF
cdr3_nt: TGTGCCAGCAGTGAACCCCAGGGGAACACTGAAGCTTTCTTT

v_call: TRBV7-9
j_call: TRBJ2-7
clone_size: once
d_call: TRBD1
cdr3_aa: CASSPPGQGFYEQYF
cdr3_nt: TGTGCCAGCAGCCCGCCGGGACAGGGTTTCTACGAGCAGTACTTC

v_call: TRBV28
j_call: TRBJ2-1
clone_size: -
d_call: TRBD2
cdr3_aa: CASGVAGAYNEQFF
cdr3_nt: TGTGCCAGCGGGGTAGCGGGGGCCTACAATGAGCAGTTCTTC

v_call: TRBV5-1
j_call: TRBJ2-3
clone_size: -
d_call: -
cdr3_aa: CASSSRKGTDTQYF
cdr3_nt: TGCGCCAGCAGCTCGCGGAAGGGCACAGATACGCAGTATTTT

v_call: TRBV4-1
j_call: TRBJ2-5
clone_size: -
d_call: TRBD1
cdr3_aa: CASSQDRQGRETQYF
cdr3_nt: TGCGCCAGCAGCCAAGATCGACAGGGGCGGGAGACCCAGTACTTC

v_call: TRBV6-1
j_call: TRBJ1-4
clone_size: -
d_call: -
cdr3_aa: CASSRVTNEKLFF
cdr3_nt: TGTGCCAGCAGCAGGGTTACTAATGAAAAACTGTTTTTT

v_call: TRBV9
j_call: TRBJ2-1
clone_size: once
d_call: TRBD2
cdr3_aa: CASSVASSGERWSYNEQFF
cdr3_nt: TGTGCCAGCAGCGTAGCTAGTAGCGGGGAAAGGTGGTCCTACAATGAGCAGTTCTTC

v_call: TRBV11-2
j_call: TRBJ1-1
clone_size: -
d_call: -
cdr3_aa: CASSFSGGLGSTEAFF
cdr3_nt: TGTGCCAGCAGCTTCTCCGGTGGGTTGGGGAGTACTGAAGCTTTCTTT

v_call: TRBV2
j_call: TRBJ1-5
clone_size: few
d_call: -
cdr3_aa: CASSETGNSNQPQHF
cdr3_nt: TGTGCCAGCAGTGAAACAGGGAATAGCAATCAGCCCCAGCATTTT

v_call: TRBV18
j_call: TRBJ2-6
clone_size: -
d_call: TRBD1
cdr3_aa: CASSPQGQGAGGANGLTF
cdr3_nt: TGTGCCAGCTCACCACAGGGACAGGGGGCAGGAGGGGCCAACGGCCTGACTTTC

v_call: TRBV28
j_call: TRBJ1-1
clone_size: -
d_call: TRBD1
cdr3_aa: CASSTLDRGGTEAFF
cdr3_nt: TGTGCCAGCAGTACCCTCGACAGGGGCGGCACTGAAGCTTTCTTT

v_call: TRBV5-6
j_call: TRBJ1-1
clone_size: -
d_call: TRBD1
cdr3_aa: CASSLALGTGRNTEAFF
cdr3_nt: TGTGCCAGCAGCTTGGCCCTGGGGACAGGGAGGAACACTGAAGCTTTCTTT

v_call: TRBV19
j_call: TRBJ1-2
clone_size: -
d_call: TRBD1
cdr3_aa: CASRPGQGTSYGYTF
cdr3_nt: TGTGCCAGTAGACCTGGACAGGGGACTTCCTATGGCTACACCTTC

v_call: TRBV27
j_call: TRBJ2-1
clone_size: -
d_call: TRBD1
cdr3_aa: CASSLGLAGGSYNEQFF
cdr3_nt: TGTGCCAGCAGTTTGGGATTGGCAGGGGGCTCCTACAATGAGCAGTTCTTC

v_call: TRBV2
j_call: TRBJ1-3
clone_size: -
d_call: -
cdr3_aa: CASSGPGDTIYF
cdr3_nt: TGTGCCAGCAGTGGGCCCGGGGACACCATATATTTT

v_call: TRBV28
j_call: TRBJ2-7
clone_size: -
d_call: -
cdr3_aa: CASRRATYYEQYF
cdr3_nt: TGTGCCAGCAGGAGGGCCACTTACTACGAGCAGTACTTC

v_call: TRBV6-5
j_call: TRBJ1-2
clone_size: few
d_call: -
cdr3_aa: CASSYSSGIGYTF
cdr3_nt: TGTGCCAGCAGTTACTCATCCGGGATTGGCTACACCTTC

v_call: TRBV5-1
j_call: TRBJ2-7
clone_size: -
d_call: -
cdr3_aa: CASSPVVQAAYEQYF
cdr3_nt: TGCGCCAGCAGCCCGGTGGTACAGGCCGCCTACGAGCAGTACTTC

v_call: TRBV6-6
j_call: TRBJ2-2
clone_size: -
d_call: -
cdr3_aa: CASSYGKTANTGELFF
cdr3_nt: TGTGCCAGCAGTTACGGGAAGACAGCGAACACCGGGGAGCTGTTTTTT

v_call: TRBV21-1
j_call: TRBJ2-7
clone_size: -
d_call: -
cdr3_aa: CASREPSGRRLSEQYF
cdr3_nt: TGTGCCAGCAGGGAGCCTAGCGGGAGGCGCCTCAGCGAGCAGTACTTC

v_call: TRBV18
j_call: TRBJ1-2
clone_size: few
d_call: -
cdr3_aa: CASSLEDDDYGYTF
cdr3_nt: TGTGCCAGCTCCCTGGAGGATGATGATTATGGCTACACCTTC

v_call: TRBV27
j_call: TRBJ2-7
clone_size: -
d_call: -
cdr3_aa: CASSLSTSAPYEQYF
cdr3_nt: TGTGCCAGCAGTTTATCAACTAGTGCCCCCTACGAGCAGTACTTC

v_call: TRBV11-2
j_call: TRBJ1-5
clone_size: -
d_call: TRBD1
cdr3_aa: CASSSGQGDQPQHF
cdr3_nt: TGTGCCAGCAGCTCCGGACAGGGCGATCAGCCCCAGCATTTT

v_call: TRBV7-2
j_call: TRBJ2-7
clone_size: -
d_call: TRBD2
cdr3_aa: CASSDRLAASSYEQYF
cdr3_nt: TGTGCCAGCAGCGATCGACTAGCGGCTAGCTCCTACGAGCAGTATTTC

v_call: TRBV10-1
j_call: TRBJ2-3
clone_size: -
d_call: TRBD2
cdr3_aa: CASSDTAGGADTQYF
cdr3_nt: TGCGCCAGCAGCGACACAGCGGGAGGTGCAGATACGCAGTATTTT

v_call: TRBV6-5
j_call: TRBJ1-6
clone_size: few
d_call: TRBD1
cdr3_aa: CASSYSGTGGISPLHF
cdr3_nt: TGTGCCAGCAGTTACTCTGGTACAGGGGGCATTTCACCCCTCCACTTT

v_call: TRBV2
j_call: TRBJ1-2
clone_size: few
d_call: -
cdr3_aa: CATSLWREYGYTF
cdr3_nt: TGTGCCACCTCGCTCTGGAGGGAATATGGCTACACCTTC

v_call: TRBV10-3
j_call: TRBJ2-1
clone_size: few
d_call: -
cdr3_aa: CATLRGLSYNEQFF
cdr3_nt: TGTGCCACCTTAAGGGGGTTATCCTACAATGAGCAGTTCTTC

v_call: TRBV28
j_call: TRBJ2-1
clone_size: -
d_call: TRBD1
cdr3_aa: CASSLGGREQFF
cdr3_nt: TGTGCCAGCAGTCTAGGGGGCCGGGAGCAGTTCTTC

v_call: TRBV11-3
j_call: TRBJ2-3
clone_size: once
d_call: -
cdr3_aa: CASSQSGLGSDTQYF
cdr3_nt: TGTGCCAGCAGCCAGTCAGGGTTGGGGTCAGATACGCAGTATTTT

v_call: TRBV2
j_call: TRBJ2-1
clone_size: once
d_call: TRBD2
cdr3_aa: CASSPMTSGSGYEQFF
cdr3_nt: TGTGCCAGCAGTCCGATGACTAGCGGGAGTGGCTATGAGCAGTTCTTC

v_call: TRBV28
j_call: TRBJ1-2
clone_size: -
d_call: -
cdr3_aa: CASSLGRLYGYTF
cdr3_nt: TGTGCCAGCAGTTTGGGCAGGCTATATGGCTACACCTTC

v_call: TRBV28
j_call: TRBJ2-4
clone_size: -
d_call: -
cdr3_aa: CASSLPTGSQYF
cdr3_nt: TGTGCCAGCAGTCTCCCTACAGGGAGTCAGTACTTC

v_call: TRBV7-9
j_call: TRBJ2-3
clone_size: -
d_call: -
cdr3_aa: CASSENTDTQYF
cdr3_nt: TGTGCCAGCAGCGAGAACACAGATACGCAGTATTTT

v_call: TRBV5-1
j_call: TRBJ2-2
clone_size: few
d_call: TRBD2
cdr3_aa: CASSLFREGDGELFF
cdr3_nt: TGCGCCAGCAGCTTATTCCGGGAGGGGGACGGGGAGCTGTTTTTT

v_call: TRBV29-1
j_call: TRBJ2-6
clone_size: few
d_call: TRBD1
cdr3_aa: CSVGGVADRGRKSSVSGANGLTF
cdr3_nt: TGCAGCGTTGGGGGAGTGGCGGACAGGGGGCGAAAGAGCTCTGTCTCTGGGGCCAACGGCCTGACTTTC

v_call: TRBV19
j_call: TRBJ1-1
clone_size: -
d_call: TRBD1
cdr3_aa: CASSLRTGGTEAFF
cdr3_nt: TGTGCCAGTAGCCTTAGGACAGGGGGCACTGAAGCTTTCTTT

v_call: TRBV5-4
j_call: TRBJ2-3
clone_size: -
d_call: -
cdr3_aa: CASSPQSGFTDTQYF
cdr3_nt: TGTGCCAGCAGCCCCCAGAGCGGGTTCACAGATACGCAGTATTTT

v_call: TRBV15
j_call: TRBJ2-7
clone_size: -
d_call: TRBD2
cdr3_aa: CATSTDLLAGSYEQYF
cdr3_nt: TGTGCCACCAGCACGGACCTTCTAGCGGGTTCCTACGAGCAGTACTTC

v_call: TRBV28
j_call: TRBJ1-3
clone_size: -
d_call: -
cdr3_aa: CASSDSGSGNTIYF
cdr3_nt: TGTGCCAGCAGCGATTCAGGCTCTGGAAACACCATATATTTT

v_call: TRBV29-1
j_call: TRBJ2-2
clone_size: -
d_call: -
cdr3_aa: CSVAGQNTGELFF
cdr3_nt: TGCAGCGTTGCGGGACAGAACACCGGGGAGCTGTTTTTT

v_call: TRBV11-2
j_call: TRBJ2-7
clone_size: -
d_call: -
cdr3_aa: CASTIQGFSGEQYF
cdr3_nt: TGTGCCAGCACTATCCAGGGTTTTAGCGGCGAGCAGTACTTC

v_call: TRBV25-1
j_call: TRBJ1-1
clone_size: -
d_call: TRBD1
cdr3_aa: CASSGLTGTENTEAFF
cdr3_nt: TGTGCCAGCAGTGGTCTCACCGGGACAGAGAACACTGAAGCTTTCTTT

v_call: TRBV15
j_call: TRBJ1-6
clone_size: -
d_call: -
cdr3_aa: CATSRVRGYNSPLHF
cdr3_nt: TGTGCCACCAGCAGAGTTCGAGGCTATAATTCACCCCTCCACTTT

v_call: TRBV18
j_call: TRBJ2-7
clone_size: once
d_call: TRBD1
cdr3_aa: CASSPETGGYEQYF
cdr3_nt: TGTGCCAGCTCACCGGAGACAGGGGGCTACGAGCAGTACTTC

v_call: TRBV2
j_call: TRBJ2-7
clone_size: -
d_call: -
cdr3_aa: CASSKVGGTYEQYF
cdr3_nt: TGTGCCAGCAGCAAAGTCGGAGGGACCTACGAGCAGTACTTC

v_call: TRBV11-2
j_call: TRBJ2-1
clone_size: -
d_call: -
cdr3_aa: CASSSREYNEQFF
cdr3_nt: TGTGCCAGCAGCTCTCGGGAGTACAATGAGCAGTTCTTC

v_call: TRBV6-5
j_call: TRBJ2-1
clone_size: -
d_call: TRBD1
cdr3_aa: CASTRDREINEQFF
cdr3_nt: TGTGCCAGCACTAGGGACAGGGAGATCAATGAGCAGTTCTTC

v_call: TRBV7-9
j_call: TRBJ1-4
clone_size: -
d_call: -
cdr3_aa: CASSFSGLREKLFF
cdr3_nt: TGTGCCAGCAGCTTTTCAGGGCTTCGCGAAAAACTGTTTTTT